Listed here are 24 T cell receptor beta chains from one sample, sequenced in a study of response to subunit inactivated influenza vaccine. Via MiXCR, TCRdb re-called the RT-PCR reads, giving one row per CDR3 protein. The table has a few hundred thousand distinct CDR3 sequences, roughly 12% seen once. This same sample was also part of a study on T cells expressing NK-cell markers. That study adds: cDNA encoding TCR beta was synthesized via 5'RACE template switching incorporating UMIs.

The sample in question was PBMCs from blood, obtained on the day of vaccination. The receptors derive from a man between 45 and 60 years old who received an inactivated influenza vaccine.

The chain uses TRBV9 and TRBJ1-2, with 8 positions matching TRBD1. V lost 3 bases to trimming and J lost 4 bases; unmatched junction nucleotides: 11. CDR1 and CDR2 from the germline V gene are SGDLS and YYNGEE. The CDR3 has 16 residues. The CDR3 DNA sequence: TGTGCCAGCAGCGAGGGACTGGGGACAGGAGTCTATGGCTACACCTTC. As protein: CASSEGLGTGVYGYTF. Drawing the rest from reference TRBV9 and TRBJ1-2, the complete variable domain is DSGVTQTPKHLITATGQRVTLRCSPRSGDLSVYWYQQSLDQGLQFLIQYYNGEERAKGNILERFSAQQFPDLHSELNLSSLELGDSALYFCASSEGLGTGVYGYTFGSGTRLTVV.

The V and J genes are TRBV12-3 or TRBV12-4 and TRBJ1-1, with D possibly TRBD1 on 6 matching bases. The CDR3 runs 13 residues. V shed 8 bases and J shed 4 bases, with 14 bases lying between them. Written as DNA, the CDR3 is TGTGCCAGCCTAGAGGGGGTCGCCACTGAAGCTTTCTTT. Translated, it gives CASLEGVATEAFF.

This clonotype was picked up a small number of times. J is TRBJ2-1 and V is TRBV4-3, with TRBD2 matching 13 bases. The CDR3 covers 16 residues. Germline assignment: CDR1 LGHNA and CDR2 YSLEER. J lost 8 bases, V lost 2 bases, and 6 bases had no gene match. The CDR3 reads CASSQRLAGGIDEQFF. CDR3 nucleotides: TGCGCCAGCAGCCAACGACTAGCGGGAGGAATCGATGAGCAGTTCTTC.

This clonotype was detected a few times. The chain combines TRBV12-3 or TRBV12-4 with TRBJ1-6; D ambiguous. CDR3 length: 14 amino acids. The V and J ends lost 3 bases and 11 bases respectively, with 14 bases between them. The CDR3 DNA sequence: TGTGCCAGCAGTTTCCGGGCCCCCGGGACACCCCTCCACTTT. This translates into CASSFRAPGTPLHF.

Only a few counts were recorded for this clonotype. The chain employs TRBV12-3 or TRBV12-4 and TRBJ1-2; TRBD1 is a possible D gene (6 bases). The CDR3 is made up of 15 amino acids. The V end was cut by 1 base, the J end by 6 bases, with 15 bases between. Here the CDR3 reads CASSLVPGERNGYTF. In DNA, the CDR3 is TGTGCCAGCAGTTTAGTGCCAGGGGAAAGGAATGGCTACACCTTC.

In its sample, this clonotype was seen a few times. This chain links TRBV12-3 or TRBV12-4 with TRBJ1-1; 9 bases map to TRBD1. After removal of 3 bases from V and 4 bases from J, the junction contained 6 bases not matched to a gene. The CDR3 has 15 residues. The CDR3 here is CASSLGQGFGTEAFF. For the CDR3, the DNA is TGTGCCAGCAGTTTGGGACAGGGATTCGGCACTGAAGCTTTCTTT.

This clonotype was recorded a few times. This chain uses TRBV15 with TRBJ2-3; D is unresolved. Germline V gene lookup returns CDR1 LNHNV and CDR2 YYDKDF (reference sequence). With 1 base removed from V and 4 bases from J, the gap between germline ends came to 9 bases. The CDR3 length is 14 residues. The CDR3: CATSRGGVADTQYF. The CDR3 DNA is TGTGCCACCAGCAGAGGCGGCGTCGCAGATACGCAGTATTTT.

This clonotype was seen a handful of times. The V and J genes are TRBV4-2 and TRBJ2-7; D gene uncertain. Germline-derived CDR1 and CDR2 are LGHNA and YNFKEQ. CDR3 size: 15 residues. V lost 0 bases, J lost 1 base, and 10 bases lay in between. CDR3 sequence (DNA): TGTGCCAGCAGCCAAGAGACGGGTCTTTCCTACGAGCAGTACTTC. Translation: CASSQETGLSYEQYF.

The table lists this clonotype with a few counts. J is TRBJ1-1 and V is TRBV20-1; the D is unclear. Per germline, CDR1 DFQATT and CDR2 SNEGSKA (reference sequence). This CDR3 spans 14 amino acids. V lost 0 bases to trimming and J lost 3 bases, with 11 bases between them. CDR3 in DNA: TGCAGTGCTAGAGATCAAAGGGCCCACACTGAAGCTTTCTTT. This gives the protein CSARDQRAHTEAFF.

This clonotype has just a few counts. The V and J genes are TRBV29-1 and TRBJ2-7, with unresolved D. Trimming took off 5 bases at V and 1 base at J, with 12 bases between the two ends. The CDR3 is 13 amino acids. From germline, CDR1 is SQVTM and CDR2 ANQGSEA. The CDR3 DNA follows: TGCAGCGTTAGCACGTCGGAGTCCTACGAGCAGTACTTC. Amino acids: CSVSTSESYEQYF.

This clonotype was observed a few times. The gene calls are TRBV3-1 and TRBJ1-1, with D unclear. Germline CDR1 LGHDT, CDR2 YNNKEL (reference sequence). The CDR3 has 13 residues. V lost 1 base to trimming and J lost 5 bases, with 8 bases between them. CDR3 protein: CASSQGRATEAFF. The CDR3 nucleotides read TGTGCCAGCAGCCAAGGGCGGGCGACTGAAGCTTTCTTT. The full variable domain, rest sourced from reference TRBV3-1 and TRBJ1-1, is DTAVSQTPKYLVTQMGNDKSIKCEQNLGHDTMYWYKQDSKKFLKIMFSYNNKELIINETVPNRFSPKSPDKAHLNLHINSLELGDSAVYFCASSQGRATEAFFGQGTRLTVV.

This sequence joins TRBV7-6 and TRBJ2-3, with 8 bases lining up with TRBD2. Germline loops: CDR1 SGHVS, CDR2 FNYEAQ. The ends lost 1 base at V and 1 base at J; junction bases unmatched: 4. The CDR3 covers 16 residues. DNA for the CDR3: TGTGCCAGCAGCTTAGAAGGGCGGGGGGGCACAGATACGCAGTATTTT. Its protein is CASSLEGRGGTDTQYF.

The sample holds a few counts of this clonotype. This sequence joins TRBV6-5 and TRBJ2-2; TRBD1 matches 10 bases. CDR1 is MNHEY and CDR2 is SVGAGI in the germline V gene. This CDR3 contains 16 residues. Germline trimming cut 2 bases from V and 4 bases from J; bases unmatched to any gene: 4. CDR3 region: CASSYPRTGGTGELFF. CDR3 nucleotide sequence: TGTGCCAGCAGTTACCCCCGGACAGGGGGCACCGGGGAGCTGTTTTTT.

This clonotype was counted a few times. V is TRBV7-9 and J is TRBJ2-3; D perhaps matches TRBD2 (5 bases). This CDR3 region has 12 residues. Trimming removed 7 bases from V and 2 bases from J, with 7 bases in between. Germline V gene sequence: CDR1 SEHNR, CDR2 FQNEAQ (reference sequence). This chain's CDR3 is CASTADTDTQYF. For the CDR3, the DNA is TGTGCCAGCACAGCGGACACAGATACGCAGTATTTT.

This clonotype has just a few counts. V usage is TRBV20-1 and J usage is TRBJ2-2; the match to TRBD2 covers 7 bases. The germline gives CDR1 DFQATT, CDR2 SNEGSKA (reference sequence). The V gene end was trimmed by 3 bases and the J gene end by 4 bases; junction bases not matched to a gene: 5. CDR3 length: 14 amino acids. DNA of the CDR3: TGCAGTGCTAGCGGGGGGAGAGGCACCGGGGAGCTGTTTTTT. This gives the protein CSASGGRGTGELFF.

This clonotype was observed a few times. The chain is built from TRBV12-3 or TRBV12-4 and TRBJ2-7; no reliable D call. This CDR3 is 15 amino acids long. The V and J ends lost 4 bases and 0 bases respectively, with 13 bases between them. The CDR3 sequence: CASSSQLISSYEQYF. The CDR3 DNA sequence: TGTGCCAGCAGTTCGCAATTAATCAGCTCCTACGAGCAGTACTTC.

In this sample, this clonotype turned up a few times. The genes are TRBV7-2 and TRBJ2-5, with D tentatively TRBD1 (6 bases). CDR3 length: 14 amino acids. V was clipped by 2 bases and J by 4 bases, with 11 bases between them. The germline V gene has CDR1 SGHTA and CDR2 FQGNSA. The CDR3 DNA reads TGTGCCAGCAGCTTATTGGGGGCCCTAGAGACCCAGTACTTC. Its translation: CASSLLGALETQYF.

In this sample, this clonotype turned up many times. The chain joins TRBV12-3 or TRBV12-4 to TRBJ2-1; D perhaps matches TRBD2 (5 bases). With 3 bases removed from V and 5 bases from J, the gap between germline ends came to 11 bases. The CDR3 sequence is 14 residues long. The CDR3 spells CASSLAGGDNEQFF. The CDR3 DNA is TGTGCCAGCAGTTTGGCGGGCGGTGACAATGAGCAGTTCTTC.

This clonotype has at least ten counts. The chain joins TRBV7-9 to TRBJ2-7; D may be TRBD1 or TRBD2 (5 bases each). CDR3 length: 13 residues. The germline V gene encodes CDR1 SEHNR and CDR2 FQNEAQ (reference sequence). Trimming removed 5 bases at V and 2 bases at J, with 10 bases between. CDR3 in DNA: TGTGCCAGCAGCAGGGACGGCACCTACGAGCAGTACTTC. This encodes CASSRDGTYEQYF.

This clonotype was found many times. The chain couples TRBV12-3 or TRBV12-4 to TRBJ2-5; 9 positions match TRBD1. V lost 8 bases, J lost 4 bases, and 8 bases stayed unmatched. The CDR3 contains 14 residues. CDR3: CASSLGTGIETQYF. CDR3 in DNA: TGTGCCAGCTCTTTGGGGACAGGGATAGAGACCCAGTACTTC.

This clonotype was counted between two and nine times. The V call is TRBV20-1, the J call TRBJ2-5; D tentatively reads TRBD1 or TRBD2 (5 bases each). V lost 6 bases to trimming and J lost 5 bases, with 19 bases between them. Germline CDR1 is DFQATT and CDR2 is SNEGSKA (reference sequence). This CDR3 is 14 amino acids long. The CDR3, as DNA: TGCAGTGCGCCTCAGAAGGGGCGCGGGGAGACCCAGTACTTC. It specifies CSAPQKGRGETQYF.

This clonotype was counted ten times or more. The CDR3 sequence: CASSLSHFSGNTIYF. The CDR3 bases are TGTGCCAGCAGTTTAAGTCACTTCTCTGGAAACACCATATATTTT. V and J are TRBV27 and TRBJ1-3, with D unclear. This CDR3 region has 15 residues. The V and J ends lost 2 bases and 0 bases respectively, with 8 bases between them. Germline V gene lookup returns CDR1 MNHEY and CDR2 SMNVEV (reference sequence).

The DNA for the CDR3 is TGTGCCAGCAGAATAGAGTCACCGGCCTCCGAGCAGTACTTC. It codes for CASRIESPASEQYF. The genes are TRBV28 and TRBJ2-7; D remains ambiguous. This CDR3 is 14 amino acids long. The V gene's germline CDR1 is MDHEN and CDR2 SYDVKM. The ends were cut back, 6 bases at V and 6 bases at J, with 18 bases in the middle.

The sample holds many counts of this clonotype. The chain couples TRBV29-1 to TRBJ2-7; the D gene could be TRBD1 or TRBD2 (6 bases each). Germline V gene data show CDR1 as SQVTM and CDR2 as ANQGSEA. V shed 6 bases and J shed 6 bases, with 15 bases lying between them. The CDR3 has 12 amino acids. The CDR3 nucleotides are TGCAGCGTCAAGGGGGGCTACGGCGAGCAGTACTTC. This encodes CSVKGGYGEQYF.